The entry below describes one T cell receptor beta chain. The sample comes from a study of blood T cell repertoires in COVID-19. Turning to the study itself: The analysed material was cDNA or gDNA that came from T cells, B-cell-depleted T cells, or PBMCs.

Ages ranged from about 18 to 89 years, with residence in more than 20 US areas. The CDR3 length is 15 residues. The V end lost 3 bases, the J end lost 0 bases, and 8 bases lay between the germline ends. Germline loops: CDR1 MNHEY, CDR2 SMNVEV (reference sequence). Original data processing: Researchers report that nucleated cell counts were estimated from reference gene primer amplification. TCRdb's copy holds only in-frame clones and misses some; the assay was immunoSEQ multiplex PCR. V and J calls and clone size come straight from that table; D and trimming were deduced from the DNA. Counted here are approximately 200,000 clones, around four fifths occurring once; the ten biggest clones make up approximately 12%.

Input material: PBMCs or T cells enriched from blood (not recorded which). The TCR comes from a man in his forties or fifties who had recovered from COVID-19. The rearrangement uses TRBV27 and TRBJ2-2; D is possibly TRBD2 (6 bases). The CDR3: CASSLGGANTGELFF. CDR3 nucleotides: TGTGCCAGCAGTTTGGGCGGGGCGAACACCGGGGAGCTGTTTTTT.